This T cell receptor beta chain was recorded in a study of immune cell composition in non-small cell lung cancer. Turning to the study itself: Tumours were mainly lung adenocarcinoma or squamous cell carcinoma.

Germline V gives CDR1 SGHTA, CDR2 FQGNSA. Trimming took 2 bases from V and 2 from J; bases not matched to a gene: 0. This CDR3 contains 14 residues. In regard to this clone: Its antigen is undetermined.

Clones were read by immunoSEQ multiplex PCR, and TCRdb kept only the in-frame ones, dropping some. Altogether more than 6,500 clones are present, approximately 61% being singletons, with the ten largest covering around 10%. Normal lung was taken at the farthest possible site, at least 3 cm from tumour. Study results and caveats: In adenocarcinoma, maximal tumour-associated clone frequency tracked TIL tumour reactivity.

The origin of this receptor is a human donor with non-small cell lung cancer. The sequencing sample was made of non-adjacent lung tissue. V and J are TRBV7-2 and TRBJ2-7; 10 bases are shared with TRBD2. For the CDR3, the DNA is TGTGCCAGCAGCTTAACTAGCGGGGCCTACGAGCAGTACTTC. Protein product: CASSLTSGAYEQYF.